This T cell receptor beta chain was found in a study of CD8+ T cells in alopecia areata. General observations from the study: TCR sharing across patients was less clear than in mice, possibly HLA-related.

Reverse transcribed after extraction, RNA yielded cDNA as the sequencing template. The table came from immunoSEQ multiplex PCR; TCRdb's copy has only in-frame clones and leaves some out. The table has 150,000 to 200,000 clones, about 60% seen once. Regarding this clone: Its antigen is as yet unknown.

Trimming at V came to 6 bases and at J to 6 bases, leaving 4 bases not matched to a gene. The CDR3 loop spans 12 amino acids. Germline values: CDR1 SQVTM, CDR2 ANQGSEA. The source material was CD4+ T cells sorted from blood, sampled at week 0. This receptor was identified in a human donor with alopecia areata. The chain has TRBV29-1 and TRBJ2-2, with 7 bases fitting TRBD1. The CDR3 region is CSVTGVAGELFF. The CDR3 region has the DNA TGCAGCGTCACAGGGGTGGCCGGGGAGCTGTTTTTT.